This paragraph reports one T cell receptor (beta chain). The data are from a study of blood T cell repertoires in COVID-19. Study at large: Researchers got acute and convalescent COVID-19 samples from the United States, Italy and Spain.

The V and J ends lost 4 bases and 2 bases respectively, with 10 bases between them. The CDR3 sequence is 13 residues long. Germline CDR1 SGDLS, CDR2 YYNGEE. Repertoires were generated with immunoSEQ multiplex PCR, while TCRdb's copy carries only in-frame clones and drops some. The sample lists approximately 490,000 clones, roughly nine tenths seen once, with under 9.5% in the top ten. Cohorts were assigned according to the clinical history that participants reported. Recovery meant two consecutive negative NP/OP PCR tests, professional clearance, or resolved symptoms. The sample consisted of PBMCs or T cells enriched from blood (not recorded which). The V and J genes are TRBV9 and TRBJ2-7; D uncertain. The clonotype comes from a woman aged 60-70 years who had recovered from COVID-19. CDR3 protein: CASSRTSTYEQYF. CDR3 nucleotides: TGTGCCAGCAGCCGTACGAGTACCTACGAGCAGTACTTC. Supplemented by reference TRBV9 and TRBJ2-7, the full variable domain reads DSGVTQTPKHLITATGQRVTLRCSPRSGDLSVYWYQQSLDQGLQFLIQYYNGEERAKGNILERFSAQQFPDLHSELNLSSLELGDSALYFCASSRTSTYEQYFGPGTRLTVT.